This entry is about one TCR beta chain. The antigen is unknown. The sample is drawn from a study of cytomegalovirus exposure and HLA in healthy donors. PCR involved 60 Vbeta and 13 Jbeta primers. Here immunoSEQ multiplex PCR was the method, and the copy in TCRdb shows in-frame clones only, minus some. The sample lists roughly 180,000 clones; roughly 10% were seen once. The CDR3 totals 13 residues. The germline V gene has CDR1 LGHNA and CDR2 YNFKEQ. V was shortened by 3 bases and J by 6 bases, with 10 bases between the two germline ends. Regarding the study as a whole: The study put 150 to 200 TCR beta chains on its list as cytomegalovirus-associated.

The source of this sequence is a woman in her 30s in good health and CMV-seropositive. The rearrangement links TRBV4-2 to TRBJ2-3, with D unresolved. Material: PBMCs. CDR3 in amino acids: CASSQREADTQYF. CDR3 in DNA: TGTGCCAGCAGCCAGCGCGAGGCGGATACGCAGTATTTT.